The 6 T cell receptor beta chains in this list originate from one sample, sequenced in a study of graft-versus-host responses after intestinal transplantation. These receptors' targets are unknown. The table came from immunoSEQ multiplex PCR; TCRdb's copy has only in-frame clones and leaves some out. The data show some 90,000 clones, less than 95% seen once. The source material was unstimulated CD8+ T cells sorted from spleen or lymph node cells, sampled before transplant. The source is a human donor who was the organ donor for an intestinal transplant.

V and J are TRBV5-4 and TRBJ2-1; 10 nucleotides agree with TRBD2. The CDR3 extends over 14 amino acids. Germline V gene data show CDR1 as SGHNT and CDR2 as YYREEE (reference sequence). Unmatched junction bases numbered 8, after V lost 5 bases and J lost 9 bases. As DNA, the CDR3 is TGTGCCAGCAGTCACGGACTAGCGGTCGGTGAGCAGTTCTTC. It encodes CASSHGLAVGEQFF.

This chain uses TRBV27 with TRBJ2-5; D is perhaps TRBD2 (5 bases). The V gene lost 2 bases and the J gene lost 1 base, with 8 bases spanning the gap. Germline V gene data show CDR1 as MNHEY and CDR2 as SMNVEV (reference sequence). The CDR3 has 14 residues. In DNA, the CDR3 is TGTGCCAGCAGTTTAGGGAGCGGCCAAGAGACCCAGTACTTC. Residues: CASSLGSGQETQYF.

This clone was seen once. The genes are TRBV27 and TRBJ1-1, with 7 bases aligning to TRBD1. The germline V gene encodes CDR1 MNHEY and CDR2 SMNVEV (reference sequence). This CDR3 comprises 16 residues. J gave up 3 bases and V 3 bases, and 10 bases lay outside the gene matches. The CDR3 sequence is CASSFGRGFGYTEAFF. The CDR3 nucleotides read TGTGCCAGCAGTTTTGGCAGGGGGTTTGGGTACACTGAAGCTTTCTTT.

The gene calls are TRBV2 and TRBJ1-2; D is undetermined. Looked up from germline, CDR1 is SNHLY and CDR2 is FYNNEI. Deletions cut 2 bases from V and 0 bases from J, with 10 bases between. CDR3 length: 15 amino acids. The CDR3 loop reads CASSERGVANYGYTF. Here the CDR3 DNA reads TGTGCCAGCAGTGAACGCGGGGTAGCTAACTATGGCTACACCTTC.

The chain uses TRBV2 and TRBJ2-1, with 8 bases identical to TRBD1. Germline V gives CDR1 SNHLY, CDR2 FYNNEI. Losses at the gene ends were 8 bases for V and 9 bases for J; bases not matched to a gene: 9. The CDR3 loop spans 13 amino acids. For the CDR3, the DNA is TGTGCCAGCGGGACAGGCCTTTTCAGTGAGCAGTTCTTC. Translating gives CASGTGLFSEQFF.

V is TRBV7-9 and J is TRBJ2-1, with 8 bases aligning to TRBD2. Germline V gene lookup returns CDR1 SEHNR and CDR2 FQNEAQ (reference sequence). Germline trimming cut 6 bases from V and 0 bases from J; bases unmatched to any gene: 7. CDR3 length: 16 residues. CDR3 loop: CASRPGGPSSYNEQFF. CDR3 bases: TGTGCCAGCAGGCCGGGGGGGCCAAGCTCCTACAATGAGCAGTTCTTC.